What follows are 8 T cell receptor beta chains derived from one specimen sequenced in a study of blood T cell repertoires in COVID-19. This table comes from immunoSEQ multiplex PCR, and its TCRdb copy is limited to in-frame clones, with some not included. This table holds approximately 200,000 clones, around four fifths found once. Sequenced sample: peripheral blood. These TCRs come from a woman aged 55-69 years who had recovered from COVID-19.

J is TRBJ2-3 and V is TRBV18; 8 nucleotides line up with TRBD1. Germline assignment: CDR1 KGHSH and CDR2 LQKENI. V lost 5 bases to trimming and J lost 13 bases; unmatched junction nucleotides: 14. The CDR3 contains 14 residues. The CDR3 DNA reads as TGTGCCAGCTCAAAGAAACAATCGACAGGGGATGAGTATTTT. This sequence encodes CASSKKQSTGDEYF.

The chain links TRBV9 to TRBJ2-3, with 8 bases aligning to TRBD1. Germline-derived CDR1 and CDR2 are SGDLS and YYNGEE. CDR3 length equals 14 residues. V gave up 3 bases and J gave up 3 bases; unmatched junction bases: 3. CDR3 loop: CASSARQGTDTQYF. The DNA of the CDR3 is TGTGCCAGCAGCGCTAGACAGGGGACAGATACGCAGTATTTT.

V is TRBV7-2 and J is TRBJ2-7, with D perhaps TRBD1 (6 bases). The V gene's germline CDR1 is SGHTA and CDR2 FQGNSA. V dropped 2 bases and J dropped 7 bases, with 12 bases sitting between them. This CDR3 contains 13 residues. For the CDR3, the DNA is TGTGCCAGCAGCTTAACCAGGGGAGATGAGCAGTACTTC. Its translation is CASSLTRGDEQYF.

This clone was seen just once. The chain joins TRBV4-1 to TRBJ2-3; TRBD2 aligns across 9 bases. Germline V CDR1 and CDR2: MGHRA, YSYEKL. The CDR3 is 18 amino acids. With V trimmed by 0 bases and J by 4 bases, 11 bases remained unmatched. The CDR3: CASSQEEGAGLASDTQYF. Here the CDR3 DNA reads TGCGCCAGCAGCCAAGAGGAAGGAGCCGGACTAGCGTCAGATACGCAGTATTTT.

The chain joins TRBV18 to TRBJ1-1; weak D call: TRBD1 (5 bases). Germline CDR1 reads KGHSH; CDR2 reads LQKENI. Trimming took 5 bases from V and 4 from J, leaving 14 bases between them. The length of the CDR3 is 14 residues. The CDR3 protein is CASSSPGVRTEAFF. Written as DNA, the CDR3 is TGTGCCAGCTCAAGCCCGGGGGTTCGCACTGAAGCTTTCTTT.

The CDR3 region is CASSSRGEGSDGYTF. Written as DNA, the CDR3 is TGTGCCAGCAGTTCCCGCGGGGAGGGGTCTGATGGCTACACCTTC. The V and J genes are TRBV6-6 and TRBJ1-2; a weak D match, TRBD1 (5 bases). V gave up 4 bases and J gave up 6 bases, with 18 bases separating them. The CDR3 contains 15 residues. Per the germline V gene, CDR1 is MNHNY and CDR2 is SVGAGI (reference sequence).

This clone was picked up many times. The chain employs TRBV15 and TRBJ2-7; 7 bases line up with TRBD2. Germline CDR1 LNHNV, CDR2 YYDKDF (reference sequence). Unmatched junction bases numbered 3, after V lost 1 base and J lost 0 bases. This CDR3 comprises 15 residues. CDR3 amino acids: CATSRGEGPSYEQYF. DNA for the CDR3: TGTGCCACCAGCAGAGGGGAGGGGCCCTCCTACGAGCAGTACTTC.

The chain is built from TRBV30 and TRBJ2-3; 11 nucleotides line up with TRBD2. CDR1 and CDR2 from the germline V gene are GTSNPN and SVGIG (reference sequence). V lost 0 bases and J lost 6; bases outside the gene matches: 8. CDR3 length equals 16 residues. Here the CDR3 DNA reads TGTGCCTGGAGTGTATTGGCTAGCGGGGGGATCGATACGCAGTATTTT. Protein: CAWSVLASGGIDTQYF.